Here is one T cell receptor beta chain with its context. At one end, the junction sequence differs from germline, possibly due to a read error. CDR3 length equals 17 residues. Germline V gene lookup returns CDR1 MNHNY and CDR2 SVGAGI (reference sequence). The template was RNA from unsorted bulk tissue. Distant lung tissue was collected more than 3 cm away from the tumor edge. This record belongs to a study of tumor and adjacent non-tumor tissue in lung cancer. A modified ARM-PCR protocol with three rounds of nested PCR amplified TCRbeta. TCRdb processed the multiplex PCR reads anew with MiXCR; each CDR3 protein has one entry. In the table there are 40,000 or so distinct CDR3 sequences, roughly 60% of which are singletons.

The source material was distant non-tumor lung tissue. The chain has TRBV6-6 and TRBJ1-6; D is ambiguous. The TCR comes from a man in his forties or fifties with non-small cell lung cancer. The CDR3 loop reads CASNYDETSSYNSSLHF. DNA for the CDR3: TGTGCCAGTAATTACGATGAGACGAGCTCCTATAATTCATCCCTCCACTTT.